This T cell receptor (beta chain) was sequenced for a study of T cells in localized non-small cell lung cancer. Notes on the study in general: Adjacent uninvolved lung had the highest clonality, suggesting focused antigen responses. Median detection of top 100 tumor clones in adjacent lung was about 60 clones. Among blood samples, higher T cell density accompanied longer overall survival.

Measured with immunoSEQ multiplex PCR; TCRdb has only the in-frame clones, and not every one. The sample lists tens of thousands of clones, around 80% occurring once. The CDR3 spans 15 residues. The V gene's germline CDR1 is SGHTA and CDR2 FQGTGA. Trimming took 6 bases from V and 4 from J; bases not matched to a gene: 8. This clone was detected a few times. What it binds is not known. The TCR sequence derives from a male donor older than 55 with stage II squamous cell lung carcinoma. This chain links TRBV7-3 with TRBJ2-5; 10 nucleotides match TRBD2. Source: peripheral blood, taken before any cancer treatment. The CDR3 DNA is TGTGCCAGCAGTCCTAGCGGGGGTGGAGGAGAGACCCAGTACTTC. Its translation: CASSPSGGGGETQYF.